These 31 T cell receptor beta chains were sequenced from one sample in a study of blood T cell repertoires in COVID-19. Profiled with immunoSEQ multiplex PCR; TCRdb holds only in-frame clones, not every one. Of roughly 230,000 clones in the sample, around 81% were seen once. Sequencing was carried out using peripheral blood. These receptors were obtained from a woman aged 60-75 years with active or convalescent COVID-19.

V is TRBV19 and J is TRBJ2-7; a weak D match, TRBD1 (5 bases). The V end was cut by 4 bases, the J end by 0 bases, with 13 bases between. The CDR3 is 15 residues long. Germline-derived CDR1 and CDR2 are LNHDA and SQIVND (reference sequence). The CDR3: CASSTTVPSSYEQYF. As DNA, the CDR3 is TGTGCCAGTAGTACGACAGTTCCCTCCTCCTACGAGCAGTACTTC.

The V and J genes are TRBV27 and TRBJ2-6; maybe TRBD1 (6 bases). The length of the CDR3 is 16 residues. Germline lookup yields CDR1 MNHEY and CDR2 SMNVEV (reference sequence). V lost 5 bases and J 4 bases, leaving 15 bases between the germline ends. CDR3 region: CASSGGVLAGANVLTF. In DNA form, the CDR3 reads TGTGCCAGCAGTGGGGGCGTCCTGGCAGGGGCCAACGTCCTGACTTTC.

The CDR3, as DNA: TGTGCCAGCAGCTTGACAGCAACTGAAGCTTTCTTT. The encoded protein is CASSLTATEAFF. V and J are TRBV11-1 and TRBJ1-1, with D possibly being TRBD1 (5 bases). The germline V gene encodes CDR1 SGHAT and CDR2 FQDESV (reference sequence). This CDR3 is built from 12 residues. Trimming pared 3 bases from V and 5 bases from J, leaving 7 bases between. Looking up the rest from reference TRBV11-1 and TRBJ1-1 gives the full variable domain: EAEVAQSPRYKITEKSQAVAFWCDPISGHATLYWYRQILGQGPELLVQFQDESVVDDSQLPKDRFSAERLKGVDSTLKIQPAELGDSAMYLCASSLTATEAFFGQGTRLTVV.

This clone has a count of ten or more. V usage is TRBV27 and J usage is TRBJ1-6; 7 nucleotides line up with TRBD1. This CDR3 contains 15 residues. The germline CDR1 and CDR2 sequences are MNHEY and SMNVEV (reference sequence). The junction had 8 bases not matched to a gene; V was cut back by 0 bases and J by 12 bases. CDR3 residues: CASSLSSRQGKPLHF. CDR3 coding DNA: TGTGCCAGCAGTTTATCGAGTCGACAGGGCAAACCCCTCCACTTT.

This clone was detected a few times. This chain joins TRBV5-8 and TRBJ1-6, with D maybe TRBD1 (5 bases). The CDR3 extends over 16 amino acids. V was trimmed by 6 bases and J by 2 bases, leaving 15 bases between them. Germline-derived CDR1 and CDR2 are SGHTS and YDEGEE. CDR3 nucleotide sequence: TGTGCCAGCACCCCAAGGGAGGGGCCCTATAATTCACCCCTCCACTTT. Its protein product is CASTPREGPYNSPLHF. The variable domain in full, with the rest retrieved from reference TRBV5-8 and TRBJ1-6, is EAGVTQSPTHLIKTRGQQATLRCSPISGHTSVYWYQQALGLGLQFLLWYDEGEERNRGNFPPRFSGRQFPNYSSELNVNALELEDSALYLCASTPREGPYNSPLHFGNGTRLTVT.

The CDR3 DNA reads TGTGCCAGCAGCGTAACGCAGGGCACAGATACGCAGTATTTT. This codes for CASSVTQGTDTQYF. This chain uses TRBV9 with TRBJ2-3; D gene ambiguous. Germline V gene sequence: CDR1 SGDLS, CDR2 YYNGEE. Trimming shortened V by 1 base and J by 1 base, and 7 bases separated the two germline ends. The CDR3 spans 14 residues.

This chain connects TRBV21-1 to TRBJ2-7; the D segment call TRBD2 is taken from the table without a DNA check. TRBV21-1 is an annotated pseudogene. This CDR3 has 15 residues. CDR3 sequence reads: CASPPRLVLHWEQYV. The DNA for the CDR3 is TGTGCCAGCCCCCCTCGGCTAGTGCTCCACTGGGAGCAGTACGTC.

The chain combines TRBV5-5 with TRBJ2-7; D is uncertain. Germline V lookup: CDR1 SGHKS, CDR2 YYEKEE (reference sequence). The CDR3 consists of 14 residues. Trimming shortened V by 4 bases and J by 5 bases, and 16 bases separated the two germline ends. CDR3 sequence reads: CASSLTTQTHEQYV. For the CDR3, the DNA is TGTGCCAGCAGCCTCACCACCCAGACACACGAGCAGTACGTC.

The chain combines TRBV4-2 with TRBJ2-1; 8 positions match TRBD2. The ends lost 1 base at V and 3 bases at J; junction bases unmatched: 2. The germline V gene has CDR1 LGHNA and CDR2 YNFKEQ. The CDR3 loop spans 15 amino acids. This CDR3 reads CASSQAGGNYNEQFF. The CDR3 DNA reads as TGTGCCAGCAGCCAAGCGGGGGGGAACTACAATGAGCAGTTCTTC.

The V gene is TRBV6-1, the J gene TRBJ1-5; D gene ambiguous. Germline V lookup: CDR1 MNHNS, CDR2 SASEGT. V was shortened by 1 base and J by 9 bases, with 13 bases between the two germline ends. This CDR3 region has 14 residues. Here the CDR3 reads CASSEVAEFWPQHF. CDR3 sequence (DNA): TGTGCCAGCAGTGAAGTGGCGGAGTTTTGGCCCCAGCATTTT.

In DNA, the CDR3 is TGTGCCAGCAGCTTGGGTGGACTAGCGGGAGAGGCGCAGTTCTTC. Translated: CASSLGGLAGEAQFF. This chain uses TRBV11-3 with TRBJ2-1; TRBD2 matches at 13 bases. Looked up from germline, CDR1 is SGHNT and CDR2 is YENEEA. Trimming at V came to 3 bases and at J to 12 bases, leaving 8 bases not matched to a gene. The CDR3 totals 15 residues.

The chain's CDR3 is CSVGEAGVAPNEQFF. The CDR3 nucleotides are TGCAGCGTGGGGGAGGCGGGAGTGGCGCCCAATGAGCAGTTCTTC. The chain links TRBV29-1 to TRBJ2-1; 7 bases are shared with TRBD2. CDR1 is SQVTM, CDR2 ANQGSEA, per germline. The CDR3 sequence is 15 residues long. The V and J ends lost 6 bases and 6 bases, in that order; junction bases with no gene match: 14.

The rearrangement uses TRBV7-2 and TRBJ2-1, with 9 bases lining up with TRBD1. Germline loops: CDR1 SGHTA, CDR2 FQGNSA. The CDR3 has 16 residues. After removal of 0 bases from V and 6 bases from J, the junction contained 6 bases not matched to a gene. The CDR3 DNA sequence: TGTGCCAGCAGCTTAGCTCCGGGACAGGGTTTCAATGAGCAGTTCTTC. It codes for CASSLAPGQGFNEQFF.

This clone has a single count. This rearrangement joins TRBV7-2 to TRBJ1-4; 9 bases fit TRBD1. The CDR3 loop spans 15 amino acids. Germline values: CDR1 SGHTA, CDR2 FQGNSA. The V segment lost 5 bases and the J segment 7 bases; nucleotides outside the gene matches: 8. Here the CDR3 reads CASSPRQGVSEKLFF. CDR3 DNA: TGTGCCAGCAGCCCCCGACAGGGGGTGAGTGAAAAACTGTTTTTT.

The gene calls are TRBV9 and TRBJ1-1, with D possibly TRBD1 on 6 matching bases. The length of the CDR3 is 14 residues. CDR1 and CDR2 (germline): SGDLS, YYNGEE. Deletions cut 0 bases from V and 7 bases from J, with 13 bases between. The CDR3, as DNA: TGTGCCAGCAGCGTAGTACAGGGTGTAGGTGAAGCTTTCTTT. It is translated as CASSVVQGVGEAFF.

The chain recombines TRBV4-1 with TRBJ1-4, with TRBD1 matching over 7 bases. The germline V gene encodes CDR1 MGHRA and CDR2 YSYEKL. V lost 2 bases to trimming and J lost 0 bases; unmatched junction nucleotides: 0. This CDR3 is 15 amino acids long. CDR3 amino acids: CASSQTGATNEKLFF. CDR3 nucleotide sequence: TGCGCCAGCAGCCAAACAGGGGCAACTAATGAAAAACTGTTTTTT.

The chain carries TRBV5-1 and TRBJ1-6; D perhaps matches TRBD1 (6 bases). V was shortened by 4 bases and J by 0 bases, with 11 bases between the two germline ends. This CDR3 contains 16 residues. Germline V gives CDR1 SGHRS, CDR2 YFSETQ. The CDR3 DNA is TGCGCCAGCAGCCCAGGGGCCCCCTCCTATAATTCACCCCTCCACTTT. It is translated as CASSPGAPSYNSPLHF.

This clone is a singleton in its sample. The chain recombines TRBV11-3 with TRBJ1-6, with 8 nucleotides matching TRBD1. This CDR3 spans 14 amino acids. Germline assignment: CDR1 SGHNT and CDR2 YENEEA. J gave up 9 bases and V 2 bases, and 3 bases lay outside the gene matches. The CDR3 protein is CASSLSRGPSPLHF. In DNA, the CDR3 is TGTGCCAGCAGCTTAAGCAGGGGGCCTTCACCCCTCCACTTT.

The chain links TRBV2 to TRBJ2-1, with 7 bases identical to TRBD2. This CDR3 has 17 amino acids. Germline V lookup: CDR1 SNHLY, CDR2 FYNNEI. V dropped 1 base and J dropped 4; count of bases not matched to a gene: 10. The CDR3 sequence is CASSEDLAGVEYNEQFF. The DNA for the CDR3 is TGTGCCAGCAGTGAAGACTTGGCGGGAGTGGAATACAATGAGCAGTTCTTC.

CDR3 loop: CASSSGLAGGMETQYF. In DNA form, the CDR3 reads TGTGCCAGCAGCTCGGGACTAGCGGGAGGGATGGAGACCCAGTACTTC. The gene calls are TRBV5-4 and TRBJ2-5; 16 nucleotides align to TRBD2. With V trimmed by 3 bases and J by 5 bases, 4 bases remained unmatched. The length of the CDR3 is 16 residues. CDR1 is SGHNT and CDR2 is YYREEE in the germline V gene (reference sequence).

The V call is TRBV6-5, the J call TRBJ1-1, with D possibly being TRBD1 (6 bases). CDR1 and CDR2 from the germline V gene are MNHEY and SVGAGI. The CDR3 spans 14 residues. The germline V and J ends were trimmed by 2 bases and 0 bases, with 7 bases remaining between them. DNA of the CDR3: TGTGCCAGCAGTTACAGGGGGATGAACACTGAAGCTTTCTTT. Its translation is CASSYRGMNTEAFF.

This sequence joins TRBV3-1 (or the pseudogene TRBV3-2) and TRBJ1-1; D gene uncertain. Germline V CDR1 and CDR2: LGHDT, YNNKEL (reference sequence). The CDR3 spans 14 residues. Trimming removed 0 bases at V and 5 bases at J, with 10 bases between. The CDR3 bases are TGTGCCAGCAGCCAAGATTGGCGGGGAACTGAAGCTTTCTTT. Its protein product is CASSQDWRGTEAFF.

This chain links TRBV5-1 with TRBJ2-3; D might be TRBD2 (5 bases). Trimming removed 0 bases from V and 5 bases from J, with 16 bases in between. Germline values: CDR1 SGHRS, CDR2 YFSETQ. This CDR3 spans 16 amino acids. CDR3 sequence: CASSLAWVASQDTQYF. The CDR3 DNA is TGCGCCAGCAGCTTGGCCTGGGTAGCGAGCCAAGATACGCAGTATTTT.

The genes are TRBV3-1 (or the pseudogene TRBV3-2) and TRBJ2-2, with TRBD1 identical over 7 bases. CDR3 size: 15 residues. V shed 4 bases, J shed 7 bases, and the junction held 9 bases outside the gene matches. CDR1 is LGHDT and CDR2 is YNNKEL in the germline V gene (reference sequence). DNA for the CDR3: TGTGCCAGCAGCCTCTCCGACAGGGAATACGGGGAGCTGTTTTTT. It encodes CASSLSDREYGELFF.

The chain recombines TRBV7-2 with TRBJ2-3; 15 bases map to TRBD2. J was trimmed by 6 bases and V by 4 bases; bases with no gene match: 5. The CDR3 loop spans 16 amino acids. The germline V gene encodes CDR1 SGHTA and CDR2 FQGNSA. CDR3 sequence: CASSSWTSGGADTQYF. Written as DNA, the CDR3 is TGTGCCAGCAGCTCCTGGACTAGCGGGGGGGCCGATACGCAGTATTTT.

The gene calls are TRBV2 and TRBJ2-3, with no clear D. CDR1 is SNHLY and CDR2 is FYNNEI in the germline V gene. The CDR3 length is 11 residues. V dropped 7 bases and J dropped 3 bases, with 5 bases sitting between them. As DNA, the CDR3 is TGTGCCAGCACCGTGACAGATACGCAGTATTTT. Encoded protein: CASTVTDTQYF.

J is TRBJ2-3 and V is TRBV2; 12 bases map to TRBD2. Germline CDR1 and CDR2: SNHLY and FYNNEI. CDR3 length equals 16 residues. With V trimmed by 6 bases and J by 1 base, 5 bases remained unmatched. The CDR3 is CASRGRLAGGTDTQYF. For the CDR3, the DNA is TGTGCCAGCAGGGGGCGACTAGCGGGAGGCACAGATACGCAGTATTTT.

The CDR3 loop reads CASSLGQGAGNTIYF. CDR3 sequence (DNA): TGCGCCAGCAGCTTGGGACAGGGGGCAGGAAACACCATATATTTT. The chain uses TRBV5-1 and TRBJ1-3; 10 nucleotides align to TRBD1. Trimming took 0 bases from V and 4 from J; bases not matched to a gene: 1. This CDR3 is built from 15 residues. The germline V gene has CDR1 SGHRS and CDR2 YFSETQ.

The chain's CDR3 is CASSEALGQEQFF. The DNA for the CDR3 is TGTGCCAGCAGTGAAGCATTGGGACAGGAGCAGTTCTTC. The rearrangement joins TRBV2 to TRBJ2-1; TRBD1 matches 7 bases. This CDR3 spans 13 amino acids. J was trimmed by 10 bases and V by 0 bases; bases with no gene match: 3. Germline V gene lookup returns CDR1 SNHLY and CDR2 FYNNEI.

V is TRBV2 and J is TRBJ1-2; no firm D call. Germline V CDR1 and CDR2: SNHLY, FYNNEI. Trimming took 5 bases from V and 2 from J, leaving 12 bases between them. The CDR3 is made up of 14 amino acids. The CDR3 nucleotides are TGTGCCAGCAGTCCTGACACAACCAACTATGGCTACACCTTC. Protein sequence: CASSPDTTNYGYTF.

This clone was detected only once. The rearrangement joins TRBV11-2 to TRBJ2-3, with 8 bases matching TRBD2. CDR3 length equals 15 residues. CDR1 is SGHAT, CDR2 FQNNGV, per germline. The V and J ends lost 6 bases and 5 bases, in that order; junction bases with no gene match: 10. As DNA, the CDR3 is TGTGCCAGCAGTAAATCGGGACTAGAAAGAGATACGCAGTATTTT. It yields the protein CASSKSGLERDTQYF.